This record covers a single T cell receptor beta chain. Its recognized antigen is unknown. No much larger clone is present one base from it, and per-base qualities are unavailable. This entry comes from a study of T cell clones after liver transplantation (dated by TCRdb to between 2018 and 2021). At the level of the whole study: The samples were obtained from ITN030ST, a randomized trial that attempted immunosuppression withdrawal within 2 years after liver transplantation. Donor-reactive T cell clones were identified by TCRbeta sequencing following a pre-transplant mixed lymphocyte reaction and were subsequently tracked in post-transplant blood. As an antigen-independent comparator for donor-reactive sequences, third party-reactive TCRbeta sequences were also identified from pre-transplant MLRs. Of the eight recipients, a few were HCV-positive, while the remaining recipients had been transplanted for non-autoimmune, non-viral indications. Subjects received no induction therapy and standard immunosuppression until randomization at 12-24 months post-transplant. Tolerance was defined as complete immunosuppression withdrawal for at least one year with no rise in liver enzymes beyond twice the upper limit of normal. Blood samples were collected pre-transplant, pre-randomization before withdrawal, and post-randomization after either complete withdrawal or failed withdrawal. The studied cohort comprised 8 liver transplant recipients, 3 classified as tolerant and 5 as non-tolerant.

What the study reported, not specific to this receptor: The decline in donor-reactive sequences exceeded the decline in third party-reactive sequences, suggesting partial antigen-specific deletion that was unrelated to withdrawal success. Because no allograft tissue specimens were available, donor-reactive T cells may have migrated into the graft instead of being deleted. Low numbers of available donor cells limited the measurable donor-reactive repertoire in a couple of subjects. A significant post-transplant decrease in circulating donor-reactive CD4 TCRbeta sequences was observed in most of the 8 subjects, irrespective of tolerance or HCV status. After accounting for repertoire turnover, donor-reactive detection was significantly reduced in 7 of 8 subjects for CD4 and 8 of 8 for CD8. The conclusions were preliminary, being limited by small, heterogeneous patient numbers and by non-standardized post-transplant time points.

The CDR3 holds 17 amino acids from the cysteine to the phenylalanine. Kept here is only the CDR3 DNA, which spans 51 bases and is read in frame from base 1. V was cut back by 1 base and J by 8 bases, leaving a gap of 24 bases between them. As encoded in the germline V gene, CDR1 is SGHRS while CDR2 is YFSETQ. Using immunoSEQ, frozen genomic DNA was subjected to high-throughput TCRbeta CDR3 sequencing, a process that included PCR amplification, mapping, bias correction and internal controls. The study's processing was this. Only productive rearrangements were retained, with each unique TCRbeta sequence defined by its CDR3 nucleotide sequence together with its V and J gene. Donor-reactive sequences required at least 5-fold expansion in CFSE-low cells versus unstimulated pre-transplant cells and at least 0.01% frequency. Per-subject minimum frequency thresholds, based on the lowest-template unstimulated sample, ensured at least 90% detection power. Jensen-Shannon divergence between the top 1000 TCRbeta sequences post-transplant and pre-transplant was used to measure repertoire turnover. Changes in detection of donor-reactive sequences were assessed with two-sided Fisher's exact tests. TCRdb obtained this table from immuneACCESS and retained in-frame rearrangements with V and J assigned. These tables miss some clones; where compared with another copy, unresolved V genes account for less than half of the shortfall, and the remainder is unexplained. The DNA gave D and trimming, while V, J and clone size come from that table. The sample contains 45,000 to 60,000 clones, roughly 83% of them found a single time. Over 7% of the sample goes to the ten largest clones.

The time point label of this sample denotes: pre-transplant. Unstimulated PBMCs, after thawing, were stained for CD3, CD4 and CD8 and then FACS-sorted into CD3+CD4+ and CD3+CD8+ populations. All 8 studied subjects were randomized to immunosuppression withdrawal. The Qiagen DNeasy Blood and Tissue Kit was used for genomic DNA isolation. This specimen consisted of CD4+ T cells from blood, obtained before liver transplant. This clonotype was sampled from a human donor who received a liver transplant. The chain employs TRBV5-1 and TRBJ1-1, and TRBD1 may be the D gene, going by 5 matching bases. The CDR3 reads CASSLTSGLWREGEAFF. The bases read TGCGCCAGCAGCTTGACATCGGGGCTTTGGCGGGAAGGAGAAGCTTTCTTT.